Shown below are 20 T cell receptor beta chains from a single sample sequenced in a study of T cell repertoires in cytomegalovirus infection. TCRdb passed the reads through MiXCR, listing each CDR3 protein once. Counted here are about 140,000 distinct CDR3 sequences, about 6% occurring once; the ten biggest clones make up about a sixth. The sequenced material came from PBMCs. These receptors were taken from a human donor in good health (CMV status not recorded). Some clones in this sample may be carry-over from other donors' samples.

This clonotype was detected a few times. V is TRBV7-6 and J is TRBJ2-7, with a tentative D call TRBD1 (5 bases). V lost 5 bases to trimming and J lost 6 bases, with 20 bases between them. The CDR3 totals 15 residues. The V gene's germline CDR1 is SGHVS and CDR2 FNYEAQ. The CDR3 nucleotides are TGTGCCAGCAGCCGAAGTGGAGACAGCCACTCCGAGCAGTACTTC. Residues: CASSRSGDSHSEQYF. Full variable domain (rest looked up from reference TRBV7-6 and TRBJ2-7): GAGVSQSPRYKVTKRGQDVALRCDPISGHVSLYWYRQALGQGPEFLTYFNYEAQQDKSGLPNDRFSAERPEGSISTLTIQRTEQRDSAMYRCASSRSGDSHSEQYFGPGTRLTVT.

This clonotype was counted ten times or more. The chain joins TRBV2 to TRBJ1-1, with D perhaps TRBD1 (5 bases). CDR1 is SNHLY and CDR2 is FYNNEI in the germline V gene. There are 13 residues in the CDR3. V gave up 2 bases and J gave up 8 bases, with 12 bases separating them. CDR3 protein: CASSENRLREAFF. The CDR3 DNA sequence: TGTGCCAGCAGTGAAAACAGGCTAAGGGAAGCTTTCTTT.

This clonotype showed up many times. The chain joins TRBV20-1 to TRBJ2-5; 11 bases line up with TRBD2. The CDR3 is 15 residues long. Germline lookup yields CDR1 DFQATT and CDR2 SNEGSKA (reference sequence). V lost 1 base, J lost 5 bases, and 6 bases stayed unmatched. As DNA, the CDR3 is TGCAGTGCTAGAGTCGCGACTAGCGGGGAGGAGACCCAGTACTTC. Translating it yields CSARVATSGEETQYF.

This clonotype was seen repeatedly, ten times or more. The chain joins TRBV7-2 to TRBJ2-5, with TRBD2 identical over 7 bases. Germline V gives CDR1 SGHTA, CDR2 FQGNSA. This CDR3 has 16 residues. Unmatched junction bases numbered 11, after V lost 5 bases and J lost 2 bases. DNA of the CDR3: TGTGCCAGCAGCCCTGGGGGGGGTTTTGAGCAAGAGACCCAGTACTTC. Its protein product is CASSPGGGFEQETQYF. Supplemented by reference TRBV7-2 and TRBJ2-5, the full variable domain reads GAGVSQSPSNKVTEKGKDVELRCDPISGHTALYWYRQSLGQGLEFLIYFQGNSAPDKSGLPSDRFSAERTGGSVSTLTIQRTQQEDSAVYLCASSPGGGFEQETQYFGPGTRLLVL.

The sample holds many counts of this clonotype. This sequence joins TRBV5-4 and TRBJ1-1; possible D gene TRBD1, 6 bases. Looked up from germline, CDR1 is SGHNT and CDR2 is YYREEE (reference sequence). This CDR3 spans 14 amino acids. V was shortened by 4 bases and J by 6 bases, with 16 bases between the two germline ends. CDR3 loop: CASSPYREPPEAFF. CDR3 DNA sequence: TGTGCCAGCAGCCCTTACAGGGAACCCCCTGAAGCTTTCTTT.

This chain uses TRBV7-9 with TRBJ2-5; 7 bases agree with TRBD1. Germline loops: CDR1 SEHNR, CDR2 FQNEAQ (reference sequence). The CDR3 covers 15 residues. Trimming took 5 bases from V and 4 from J; bases not matched to a gene: 10. CDR3 residues: CASSPLTGKAETQYF. CDR3 sequence (DNA): TGTGCCAGCAGCCCCCTGACAGGGAAGGCAGAGACCCAGTACTTC.

This chain uses TRBV6-2 or TRBV6-3 with TRBJ2-5; D is possibly TRBD1 (5 bases). The germline V and J ends were trimmed by 6 bases and 2 bases, with 16 bases remaining between them. Germline V gives CDR1 MNHEY, CDR2 SVGEGT. The CDR3 is 15 residues long. Here the CDR3 DNA reads TGTGCCAGCAGACCCCTTAACCGACAGCAAGAGACCCAGTACTTC. This encodes CASRPLNRQQETQYF.

This chain connects TRBV19 to TRBJ1-2; no reliable D call. Between the trimmed V and J ends, which lost 3 bases and 8 bases, there was a span of 13 bases. Germline V lookup: CDR1 LNHDA, CDR2 SQIVND (reference sequence). The CDR3 extends over 13 amino acids. CDR3 amino acids: CASSIGLTPGYTF. CDR3 bases: TGTGCCAGTAGTATTGGGTTGACGCCCGGCTACACCTTC.

This clonotype showed up many times. CDR3 loop: CASSTPERDTEAFF. CDR3 nucleotide sequence: TGTGCCAGCAGCACCCCCGAGAGGGACACTGAAGCTTTCTTT. The chain has TRBV11-2 and TRBJ1-1; D is unresolved. The CDR3 has 14 residues. Trimming shortened V by 5 bases and J by 3 bases, and 13 bases separated the two germline ends. The germline V gene encodes CDR1 SGHAT and CDR2 FQNNGV. Full variable domain (rest looked up from reference TRBV11-2 and TRBJ1-1): EAGVAQSPRYKIIEKRQSVAFWCNPISGHATLYWYQQILGQGPKLLIQFQNNGVVDDSQLPKDRFSAERLKGVDSTLKIQPAKLEDSAVYLCASSTPERDTEAFFGQGTRLTVV.

In this sample, this clonotype turned up many times. This chain connects TRBV7-9 to TRBJ1-5; D is perhaps TRBD1 (5 bases). CDR3 size: 12 residues. Looked up from germline, CDR1 is SEHNR and CDR2 is FQNEAQ (reference sequence). CDR3 coding DNA: TGTGCTACGGGGGACCGCAATCAGCCCCAGCATTTT. Amino acids: CATGDRNQPQHF.

This clonotype was seen ten or more times. The chain carries TRBV7-9 and TRBJ1-2, with 12 bases fitting TRBD1. From germline, CDR1 is SEHNR and CDR2 FQNEAQ (reference sequence). Trimming removed 3 bases from V and 6 bases from J; junction bases left unmatched: 5. The CDR3 is 15 residues long. The CDR3: CASSLPGQGAHGYTF. The CDR3 DNA sequence: TGTGCCAGCAGCTTGCCGGGACAGGGGGCGCATGGCTACACCTTC.

This clonotype was seen at least ten times. V and J are TRBV10-3 and TRBJ2-1; D is possibly TRBD1 or TRBD2 (5 bases each). The length of the CDR3 is 13 residues. Per germline, CDR1 ENHRY and CDR2 SYGVKD. The V and J ends lost 6 bases and 5 bases respectively, with 11 bases between them. The CDR3 nucleotides are TGTGCCATCAGGGGGACGGCGGACAATGAGCAGTTCTTC. Translated: CAIRGTADNEQFF.

This clonotype has more than one count but fewer than ten. V is TRBV25-1 and J is TRBJ1-5; D remains ambiguous. Germline CDR1 reads MGHDK; CDR2 reads SYGVNS. CDR3 size: 12 residues. Trimming shortened V by 2 bases and J by 5 bases, and 4 bases separated the two germline ends. The CDR3 protein is CASSETDQPQHF. CDR3 DNA sequence: TGTGCCAGCAGTGAAACGGATCAGCCCCAGCATTTT.

This clonotype was seen repeatedly, ten times or more. The V call is TRBV7-2, the J call TRBJ1-1; weak D call: TRBD1 (6 bases). This CDR3 has 14 residues. Trimming cost V 0 bases and J 6 bases, with 11 bases left between them. CDR1 is SGHTA and CDR2 is FQGNSA in the germline V gene. The CDR3 loop reads CASSLAQDSAEAFF. DNA for the CDR3: TGTGCCAGCAGCTTAGCGCAGGACAGCGCTGAAGCTTTCTTT.

In its sample, this clonotype was seen many times. The chain combines TRBV27 with TRBJ1-1; D gene unclear. Germline loops: CDR1 MNHEY, CDR2 SMNVEV (reference sequence). The length of the CDR3 is 14 residues. The ends were cut back, 6 bases at V and 1 base at J, with 12 bases in the middle. As DNA, the CDR3 is TGTGCCAGCAGATTTTCATCACGGAACACTGAAGCTTTCTTT. Translated: CASRFSSRNTEAFF.

This clonotype was detected ten times or more. The chain recombines TRBV19 with TRBJ1-2; 7 nucleotides align to TRBD1. The CDR3 is 15 residues long. With 6 bases clipped from V and 8 bases from J, the junction kept 15 bases outside the gene matches. The germline V gene encodes CDR1 LNHDA and CDR2 SQIVND (reference sequence). The CDR3 region has the DNA TGTGCCAGTAGCCACAGGGGAGGTGACCGAAGAGGCTACACCTTC. Its translation: CASSHRGGDRRGYTF. The full variable domain, in which reference TRBV19 and TRBJ1-2 provide the parts outside the CDR3, is DGGITQSPKYLFRKEGQNVTLSCEQNLNHDAMYWYRQDPGQGLRLIYYSQIVNDFQKGDIAEGYSVSREKKESFPLTVTSAQKNPTAFYLCASSHRGGDRRGYTFGSGTRLTVV.

The table lists this clonotype with many counts. The chain combines TRBV7-8 with TRBJ2-5; D not resolved. The CDR3 extends over 14 amino acids. V lost 0 bases and J 5 bases, leaving 10 bases between the germline ends. In germline, CDR1 is SGHVS, CDR2 FQNEAQ. In DNA, the CDR3 is TGTGCCAGCAGCTTAGCGAGGAGTGGGGAGACCCAGTACTTC. Its translation: CASSLARSGETQYF.

This sequence joins TRBV7-9 and TRBJ2-5; possibly TRBD2 for D (7 bases). CDR1 and CDR2 (germline): SEHNR, FQNEAQ (reference sequence). V dropped 5 bases and J dropped 4 bases, with 14 bases sitting between them. This CDR3 contains 14 residues. The CDR3 protein is CASSPPGGAETQYF. The CDR3 nucleotides read TGTGCCAGCAGCCCCCCTGGGGGGGCAGAGACCCAGTACTTC.

The CDR3 DNA reads as TGTGCCAGCAGTGAAGAAGGACCAGGCTTTAACACAGATACGCAGTATTTT. This codes for CASSEEGPGFNTDTQYF. This chain connects TRBV2 to TRBJ2-3; D not resolved. Germline values: CDR1 SNHLY, CDR2 FYNNEI. The CDR3 runs 17 residues. Trimming cost V 1 base and J 2 bases, with 16 bases left between them.

Many counts were recorded for this clonotype. The chain recombines TRBV20-1 with TRBJ1-2; D gene uncertain. The CDR3 has 10 residues. In germline, CDR1 is DFQATT, CDR2 SNEGSKA (reference sequence). CDR3 DNA: TGCAGCACTGTGAGATATGGCTACACCTTC. The encoded protein is CSTVRYGYTF.